One sample yielded the 20 T cell receptor beta chains listed below, sequenced in a study of blood T cell repertoires in COVID-19. The method was immunoSEQ multiplex PCR; TCRdb's version includes in-frame clones alone and lacks a portion of them. The sample lists around 100,000 clones; about nine tenths were seen once. The sample taken for sequencing was peripheral blood. These receptors all come from a middle-aged man with acute or convalescent COVID-19.

V usage is TRBV6-5 and J usage is TRBJ2-1; 8 positions agree with TRBD2. The junction had 13 bases not matched to a gene; V was cut back by 3 bases and J by 9 bases. CDR3 length: 16 amino acids. CDR1 is MNHEY and CDR2 is SVGAGI in the germline V gene. The CDR3 is CASSYKMLAGSFEQFF. In nucleotides, the CDR3 is TGTGCCAGCAGTTATAAGATGTTAGCGGGATCGTTTGAGCAGTTCTTC.

The CDR3: CASSLALADFMNTEAFF. For the CDR3, the DNA is TGTGCCAGCAGCTTAGCCCTAGCGGATTTTATGAACACTGAAGCTTTCTTT. The gene calls are TRBV7-9 and TRBJ1-1; D unclear. The CDR3 runs to 17 residues. Per germline, CDR1 SEHNR and CDR2 FQNEAQ (reference sequence). V gave up 0 bases and J gave up 0 bases, with 14 bases separating them.

The rearrangement uses TRBV6-5 and TRBJ1-1; TRBD1 matches 9 bases. Germline-derived CDR1 and CDR2 are MNHEY and SVGAGI. Trimming removed 7 bases from V and 3 bases from J; junction bases left unmatched: 3. The CDR3 is made up of 13 amino acids. DNA of the CDR3: TGTGCCAGCAACGGACAGGGGTACACTGAAGCTTTCTTT. Translating gives CASNGQGYTEAFF.

This rearrangement joins TRBV27 to TRBJ1-2; 9 bases align to TRBD1. The junction had 17 bases not matched to a gene; V was cut back by 6 bases and J by 6 bases. In germline, CDR1 is MNHEY, CDR2 SMNVEV (reference sequence). The CDR3 is 17 amino acids. The CDR3 nucleotides read TGTGCCAGCAGGCCGAACCGTGGACAGGGGTATCAGGATGGCTACACCTTC. Amino acids: CASRPNRGQGYQDGYTF.

This clone appeared a single time. V and J are TRBV18 and TRBJ2-1; 7 bases agree with TRBD2. Unmatched junction bases numbered 9, after V lost 1 base and J lost 3 bases. Germline V gene data show CDR1 as KGHSH and CDR2 as LQKENI. The CDR3 runs 17 residues. The CDR3 region is CASSPLLATLIYNEQFF. For the CDR3, the DNA is TGTGCCAGCTCACCACTACTAGCGACTCTAATCTACAATGAGCAGTTCTTC.

The rearrangement uses TRBV18 and TRBJ2-7; 9 bases agree with TRBD1. In germline, CDR1 is KGHSH, CDR2 LQKENI. The CDR3 runs 17 residues. Trimming removed 1 base from V and 3 bases from J; junction bases left unmatched: 10. The CDR3 DNA sequence: TGTGCCAGCTCACCACTTAGCCCCGGGACAGGGAGCTACGAGCAGTACTTC. Amino acid sequence: CASSPLSPGTGSYEQYF.

The V call is TRBV3-1 (or the pseudogene TRBV3-2), the J call TRBJ1-5, with a tentative D call TRBD1 (5 bases). CDR1 LGHDT and CDR2 YNNKEL come from the germline V gene (reference sequence). The CDR3 has 17 residues. V lost 0 bases to trimming and J lost 4 bases, with 16 bases between them. The CDR3 here is CASSQDLLRGGNQPQHF. CDR3 coding DNA: TGTGCCAGCAGCCAAGACCTCTTACGGGGGGGAAATCAGCCCCAGCATTTT.

The chain links TRBV10-2 to TRBJ2-3; 10 bases align to TRBD1. The CDR3 sequence is 16 residues long. The junction had 9 bases not matched to a gene; V was cut back by 4 bases and J by 5 bases. Germline values: CDR1 WSHSY, CDR2 SAAADI. CDR3 coding DNA: TGCGCCAGCAGTGGTTCCGACAGGGGGCGCAGAGATACGCAGTATTTT. Translation gives CASSGSDRGRRDTQYF.

This clone was counted once. The V gene is TRBV21-1, the J gene TRBJ1-2; TRBD1, the table's D call, was not compared with the DNA. TRBV21-1 is a recognized pseudogene. This CDR3 has 18 residues. The CDR3 nucleotides read TGTGCCAGCAGCAAAGCGCGGGACAGGAGGGCCTGCGGCTATGGCTACACCTTC. Translation gives CASSKARDRRACGYGYTF.

The gene calls are TRBV27 and TRBJ1-1; unclear D gene. The CDR3 runs 14 residues. Germline lookup yields CDR1 MNHEY and CDR2 SMNVEV (reference sequence). V gave up 3 bases and J gave up 0 bases, with 8 bases separating them. CDR3 region: CASSLSLMNTEAFF. For the CDR3, the DNA is TGTGCCAGCAGTTTGTCCCTTATGAACACTGAAGCTTTCTTT.

DNA for the CDR3: TGTGCCAGCAGGCCCCAGACAGGGGGCTGGAATTCACCCCTCCACTTT. Amino acids: CASRPQTGGWNSPLHF. This sequence joins TRBV27 and TRBJ1-6; TRBD1 matches 10 bases. The ends lost 6 bases at V and 7 bases at J; junction bases unmatched: 9. Germline V gene data show CDR1 as MNHEY and CDR2 as SMNVEV (reference sequence). The CDR3 is 16 amino acids.

The chain combines TRBV4-3 with TRBJ2-5; 7 bases match TRBD1. Germline V gives CDR1 LGHNA, CDR2 YSLEER. The length of the CDR3 is 15 residues. J lost 5 bases, V lost 0 bases, and 6 bases had no gene match. The CDR3 DNA follows: TGCGCCAGCAGCCAAGAGACAGGGAGTGGGGAGACCCAGTACTTC. Amino acids: CASSQETGSGETQYF.

The chain links TRBV7-6 to TRBJ1-4, with a possible D match to TRBD1 (6 bases). Germline-derived CDR1 and CDR2 are SGHVS and FNYEAQ. V was trimmed by 5 bases and J by 3 bases, leaving 13 bases between them. The CDR3 has 15 amino acids. CDR3 region: CASSAARGANEKLFF. The CDR3 nucleotides read TGTGCCAGCAGCGCAGCCAGGGGCGCTAATGAAAAACTGTTTTTT.

This rearrangement joins TRBV12-5 to TRBJ1-2; 10 nucleotides align to TRBD1. The J segment lost 8 bases and the V segment lost 6 bases, leaving 12 bases of the junction unmatched. The CDR3 is 15 amino acids. Germline values: CDR1 LGHNT, CDR2 FRNRAP. The CDR3 spells CASGTPGTGDNGYTF. CDR3 nucleotide sequence: TGTGCTAGTGGCACCCCCGGGACAGGGGATAACGGCTACACCTTC.

The chain couples TRBV18 to TRBJ1-3; D is uncertain. Trimming removed 2 bases at V and 2 bases at J, with 13 bases between. CDR3 length equals 16 residues. Germline CDR1 and CDR2: KGHSH and LQKENI. The CDR3 DNA reads TGTGCCAGCTCACCATGGGCAGACAACGCTGGAAACACCATATATTTT. This encodes CASSPWADNAGNTIYF.

This chain links TRBV6-5 with TRBJ1-2, with TRBD1 identical over 8 bases. From germline, CDR1 is MNHEY and CDR2 SVGAGI. The CDR3 length is 14 residues. V gave up 6 bases and J gave up 4 bases; unmatched junction bases: 7. Here the CDR3 reads CASRPGTGFYGYTF. CDR3 sequence (DNA): TGTGCCAGCAGACCCGGGACAGGCTTCTATGGCTACACCTTC.

The J gene is TRBJ1-1, the V gene TRBV12-5; D unresolved. The V end was cut by 5 bases, the J end by 6 bases, with 13 bases between. CDR3 size: 13 residues. Looked up from germline, CDR1 is LGHNT and CDR2 is FRNRAP. The DNA of the CDR3 is TGTGCTAGTGGTCTGGGCGGCGGGGCTGAAGCTTTCTTT. Amino acids: CASGLGGGAEAFF.

This sequence joins TRBV6-6 and TRBJ1-4, with D maybe TRBD1 (6 bases). Germline CDR1 is MNHNY and CDR2 is SVGAGI (reference sequence). With 6 bases removed from V and 10 bases from J, the gap between germline ends came to 12 bases. This CDR3 is built from 12 residues. The CDR3 reads CASRNREGKLFF. Here the CDR3 DNA reads TGTGCCAGCAGAAACAGGGAAGGAAAACTGTTTTTT.

This chain joins TRBV6-5 and TRBJ1-1, with D uncertain. This CDR3 comprises 13 residues. Trimming left V 6 bases short and J 0 bases short, with 8 bases between. Germline loops: CDR1 MNHEY, CDR2 SVGAGI. This CDR3 is CASREGLNTEAFF. CDR3 DNA: TGTGCCAGCAGAGAGGGTTTGAACACTGAAGCTTTCTTT.

The V and J genes are TRBV5-6 and TRBJ2-5; D gene ambiguous. This CDR3 has 16 residues. CDR1 and CDR2 from the germline V gene are SGHDT and YYEEEE. The germline V and J ends were trimmed by 3 bases and 0 bases, with 15 bases remaining between them. For the CDR3, the DNA is TGTGCCAGCAGCTCAGAGACACCTCCCTACCAAGAGACCCAGTACTTC. It encodes CASSSETPPYQETQYF. Full variable domain (rest looked up from reference TRBV5-6 and TRBJ2-5): DAGVTQSPTHLIKTRGQQVTLRCSPKSGHDTVSWYQQALGQGPQFIFQYYEEEERQRGNFPDRFSGHQFPNYSSELNVNALLLGDSALYLCASSSETPPYQETQYFGPGTRLLVL.